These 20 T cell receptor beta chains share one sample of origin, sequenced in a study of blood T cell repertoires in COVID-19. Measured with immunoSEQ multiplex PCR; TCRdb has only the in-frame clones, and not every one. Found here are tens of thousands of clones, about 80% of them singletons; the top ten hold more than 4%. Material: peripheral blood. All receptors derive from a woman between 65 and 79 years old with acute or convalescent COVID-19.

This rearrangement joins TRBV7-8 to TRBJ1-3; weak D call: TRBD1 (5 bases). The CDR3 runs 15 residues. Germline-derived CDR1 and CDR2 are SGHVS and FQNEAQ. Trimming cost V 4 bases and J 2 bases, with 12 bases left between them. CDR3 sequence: CASSSAGLTGNTIYF. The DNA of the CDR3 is TGTGCCAGCAGCTCGGCAGGGCTGACTGGAAACACCATATATTTT.

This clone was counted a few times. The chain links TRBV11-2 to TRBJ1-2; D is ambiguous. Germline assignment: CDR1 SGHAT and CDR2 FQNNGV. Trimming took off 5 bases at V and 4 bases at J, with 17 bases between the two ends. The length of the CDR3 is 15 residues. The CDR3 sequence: CASSNSLQAPYGYTF. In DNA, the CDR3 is TGTGCCAGCAGCAACTCTCTGCAGGCGCCCTATGGCTACACCTTC.

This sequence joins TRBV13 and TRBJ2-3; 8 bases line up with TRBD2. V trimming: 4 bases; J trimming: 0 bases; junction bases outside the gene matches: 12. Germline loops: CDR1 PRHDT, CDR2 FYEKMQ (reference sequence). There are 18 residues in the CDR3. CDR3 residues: CASSSGGGTRSSTDTQYF. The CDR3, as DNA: TGTGCCAGCAGCTCCGGGGGGGGTACACGATCTAGCACAGATACGCAGTATTTT.

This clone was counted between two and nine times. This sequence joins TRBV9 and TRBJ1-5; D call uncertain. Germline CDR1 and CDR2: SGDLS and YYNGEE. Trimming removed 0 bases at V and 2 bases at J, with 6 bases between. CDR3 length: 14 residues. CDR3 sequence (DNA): TGTGCCAGCAGCGTAGACAACCGCAATCAGCCCCAGCATTTT. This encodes CASSVDNRNQPQHF.

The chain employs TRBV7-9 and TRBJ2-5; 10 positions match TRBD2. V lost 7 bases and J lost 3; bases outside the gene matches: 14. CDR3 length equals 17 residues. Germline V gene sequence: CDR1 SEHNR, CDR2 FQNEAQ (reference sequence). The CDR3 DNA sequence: TGTGCCAGCAATCTAGGGCTAGCGGGAGTATTCAAAGAGACCCAGTACTTC. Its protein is CASNLGLAGVFKETQYF.

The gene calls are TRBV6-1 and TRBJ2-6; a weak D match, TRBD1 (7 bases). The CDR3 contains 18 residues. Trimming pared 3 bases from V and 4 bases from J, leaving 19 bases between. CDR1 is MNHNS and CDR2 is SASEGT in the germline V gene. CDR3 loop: CASSDRQGLPTGANVLTF. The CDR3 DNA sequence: TGTGCCAGCAGTGACCGACAGGGACTTCCCACCGGGGCCAACGTCCTGACTTTC.

As DNA, the CDR3 is TGTGCCAGCTCGCAGGACAGGGGGTTCAACGAGCAGTACTTC. Encoded protein: CASSQDRGFNEQYF. The chain is built from TRBV18 and TRBJ2-7, with TRBD1 matching 10 bases. The ends lost 6 bases at V and 5 bases at J; junction bases unmatched: 7. The CDR3 spans 14 residues. The germline V gene encodes CDR1 KGHSH and CDR2 LQKENI.

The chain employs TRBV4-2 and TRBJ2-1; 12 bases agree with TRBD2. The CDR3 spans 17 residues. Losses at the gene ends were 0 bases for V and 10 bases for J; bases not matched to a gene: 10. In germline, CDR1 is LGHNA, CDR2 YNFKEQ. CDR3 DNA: TGTGCCAGCAGCCAAGATCCCAGCCTAGCGGGGGGGCCCGAGCAGTTCTTC. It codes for CASSQDPSLAGGPEQFF.

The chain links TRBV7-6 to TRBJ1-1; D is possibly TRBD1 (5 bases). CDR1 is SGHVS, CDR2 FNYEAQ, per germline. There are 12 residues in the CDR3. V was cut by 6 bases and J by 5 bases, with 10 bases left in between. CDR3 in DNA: TGTGCCAGCAGTCGGGGGGGGACTGAAGCTTTCTTT. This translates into CASSRGGTEAFF.

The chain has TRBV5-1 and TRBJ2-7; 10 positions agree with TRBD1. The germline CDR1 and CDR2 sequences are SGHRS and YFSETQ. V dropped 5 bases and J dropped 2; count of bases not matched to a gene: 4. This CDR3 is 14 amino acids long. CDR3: CASSSGTGAYEQYF. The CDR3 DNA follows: TGCGCCAGCAGTTCCGGGACAGGGGCCTACGAGCAGTACTTC.

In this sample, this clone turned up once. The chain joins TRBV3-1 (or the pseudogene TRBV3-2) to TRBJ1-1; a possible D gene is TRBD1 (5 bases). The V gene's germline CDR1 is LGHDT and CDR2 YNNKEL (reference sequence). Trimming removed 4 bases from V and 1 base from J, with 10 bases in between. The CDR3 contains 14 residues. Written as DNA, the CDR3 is TGTGCCAGCAGCCTGGGAGGGGCGAACACTGAAGCTTTCTTT. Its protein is CASSLGGANTEAFF.

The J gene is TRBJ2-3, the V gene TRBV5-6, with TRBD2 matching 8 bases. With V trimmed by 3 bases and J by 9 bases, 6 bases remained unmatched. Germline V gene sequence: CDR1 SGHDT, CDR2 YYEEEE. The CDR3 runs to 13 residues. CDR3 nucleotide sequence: TGTGCCAGCAGCTCGGCGGGGGGTATCACGCAGTATTTT. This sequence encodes CASSSAGGITQYF.

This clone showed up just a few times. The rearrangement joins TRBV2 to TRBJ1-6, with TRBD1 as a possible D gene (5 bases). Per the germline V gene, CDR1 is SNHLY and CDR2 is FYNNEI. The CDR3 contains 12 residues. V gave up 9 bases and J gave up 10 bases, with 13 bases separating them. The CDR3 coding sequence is TGTGCCAGTAAGCAGGGATACTCACCCCTCCACTTT. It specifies CASKQGYSPLHF. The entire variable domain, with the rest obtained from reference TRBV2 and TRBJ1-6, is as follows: EPEVTQTPSHQVTQMGQEVILRCVPISNHLYFYWYRQILGQKVEFLVSFYNNEISEKSEIFDDQFSVERPDGSNFTLKIRSTKLEDSAMYFCASKQGYSPLHFGNGTRLTVT.

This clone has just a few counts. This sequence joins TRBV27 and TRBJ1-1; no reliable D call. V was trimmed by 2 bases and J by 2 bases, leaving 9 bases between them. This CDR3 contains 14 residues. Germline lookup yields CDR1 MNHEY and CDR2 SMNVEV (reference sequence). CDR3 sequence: CASSLNRLNTEAFF. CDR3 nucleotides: TGTGCCAGCAGTTTAAACAGACTAAACACTGAAGCTTTCTTT.

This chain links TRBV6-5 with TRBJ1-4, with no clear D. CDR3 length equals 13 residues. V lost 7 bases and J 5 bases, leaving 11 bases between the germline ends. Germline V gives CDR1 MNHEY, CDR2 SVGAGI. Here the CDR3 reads CASIRNLNEKLFF. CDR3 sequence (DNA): TGTGCCAGCATAAGAAACTTGAATGAAAAACTGTTTTTT.

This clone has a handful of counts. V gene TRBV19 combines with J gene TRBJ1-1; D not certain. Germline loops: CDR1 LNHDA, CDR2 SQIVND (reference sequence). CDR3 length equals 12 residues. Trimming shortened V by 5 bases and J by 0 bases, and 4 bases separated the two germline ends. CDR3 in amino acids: CASSGLNTEAFF. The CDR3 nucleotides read TGTGCCAGTAGTGGCCTGAACACTGAAGCTTTCTTT.

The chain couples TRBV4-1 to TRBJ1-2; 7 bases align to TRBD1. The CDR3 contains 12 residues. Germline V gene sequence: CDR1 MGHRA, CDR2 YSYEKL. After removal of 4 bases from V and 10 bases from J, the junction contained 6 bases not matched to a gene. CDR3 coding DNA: TGCGCCAGCAGCCCTCTACAGGGGTCCTACACCTTC. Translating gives CASSPLQGSYTF.

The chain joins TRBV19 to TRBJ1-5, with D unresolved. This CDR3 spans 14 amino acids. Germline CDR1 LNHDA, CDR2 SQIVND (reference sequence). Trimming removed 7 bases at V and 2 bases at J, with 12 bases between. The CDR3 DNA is TGTGCCAGTAAGTCGAGGGTAGGCAATCAGCCCCAGCATTTT. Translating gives CASKSRVGNQPQHF.

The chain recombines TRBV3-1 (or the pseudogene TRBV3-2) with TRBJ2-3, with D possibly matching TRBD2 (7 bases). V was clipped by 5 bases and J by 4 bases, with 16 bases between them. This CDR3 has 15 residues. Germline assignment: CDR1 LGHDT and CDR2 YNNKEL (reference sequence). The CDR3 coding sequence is TGTGCCAGCAGCGAACGGGGGGCAGTGGCAGATACGCAGTATTTT. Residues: CASSERGAVADTQYF.

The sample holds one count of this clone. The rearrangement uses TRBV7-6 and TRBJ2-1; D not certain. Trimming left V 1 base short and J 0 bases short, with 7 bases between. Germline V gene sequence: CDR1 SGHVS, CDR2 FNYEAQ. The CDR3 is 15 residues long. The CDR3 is CASSLGSSSYNEQFF. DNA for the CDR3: TGTGCCAGCAGCTTAGGCTCTAGCTCCTACAATGAGCAGTTCTTC.